The 14 T cell receptor beta chains below were found in one sample sequenced in a study of tumor-infiltrating lymphocytes in primary liver carcinoma. Co-extraction of both nucleic acids (RNA and DNA) used roughly 18-32 mg of unsorted bulk tissue. Priming with a constant-region primer yielded TCR beta cDNA from about 540 ng total RNA. The TCR beta library was amplified through three nested multiplex PCR rounds in a modified ARM-PCR procedure. A C-beta reverse primer was combined with TRBV1-TRBV30 forward primers in the first two PCR rounds, and each round had roughly 9 cycles. In TCRdb, the multiplex PCR reads were re-called with MiXCR into one record per CDR3 protein. The sample carries about 21,000 distinct CDR3 sequences, approximately 79% recorded once. The sample consisted of liver tumor tissue from sampling region 1. The subset denotes: tumor region T1, superior pole. The source of these receptors is a man aged 40-55 years with primary liver carcinoma and hepatitis B virus infection.

A note on this clonotype: Sequence at one end of the junction differs from germline and may be a read error. V gene TRBV6-6 combines with J gene TRBJ2-3, with D perhaps given as TRBD1 or TRBD2 (7 bases each). The CDR3 loop spans 15 amino acids. The germline gives CDR1 MNHNY, CDR2 SVGAGI (reference sequence). The CDR3 nucleotides read TGTGCCACCAGTTTACAATGGGGAGGGACAGATACACAGTATTTT. Encoded protein: CATSLQWGGTDTQYF.

Concerning this clonotype: A single base separates this from a much larger clone, so it may be a read error. The chain uses TRBV20-1 and TRBJ2-5; 10 nucleotides line up with TRBD1. This CDR3 region has 15 residues. Per germline, CDR1 DFQATT and CDR2 SNEGSKA (reference sequence). V lost 1 base to trimming and J lost 5 bases; unmatched junction nucleotides: 7. The CDR3 loop is CSARAGQGQMETQYF. The CDR3, as DNA: TGCAGTGCTAGAGCGGGACAGGGGCAGATGGAGACCCAGTACTTC.

The chain recombines TRBV28 with TRBJ2-7; D is perhaps TRBD1 or TRBD2 (5 bases each). This CDR3 comprises 15 residues. Germline-derived CDR1 and CDR2 are MDHEN and SYDVKM. Trimming removed 4 bases at V and 5 bases at J, with 18 bases between. The CDR3 loop is CASSSMGRGYNEQYF. The CDR3 DNA is TGTGCCAGCAGTTCAATGGGACGGGGATATAACGAGCAGTACTTC.

On this clonotype itself: Germline and junction disagree at one end, which may indicate a read error. The chain is built from TRBV7-9 and TRBJ2-1; D may match TRBD1 or TRBD2 (5 bases each). The CDR3 is made up of 17 amino acids. Germline V gene data show CDR1 as SEHNR and CDR2 as FQNEAQ (reference sequence). DNA of the CDR3: TGTGCCAGTAGCTTACCATATCAGGGACCTAAAACAAATGAGCAGTTATTC. The encoded protein is CASSLPYQGPKTNEQLF.

The genes are TRBV12-3 or TRBV12-4 and TRBJ1-1, with D possibly being TRBD1 (6 bases). The CDR3 spans 15 residues. Between the trimmed V and J ends, which lost 7 bases and 0 bases, there was a span of 15 bases. CDR3 protein: CASKPNRELNTEAFF. CDR3 bases: TGTGCCAGCAAACCCAACAGGGAATTGAACACTGAAGCTTTCTTT.

V is TRBV29-1 and J is TRBJ1-2; D is undetermined. The V gene lost 7 bases and the J gene lost 8 bases, with 20 bases spanning the gap. Germline values: CDR1 SQVTM, CDR2 ANQGSEA. The CDR3 runs to 13 residues. CDR3 DNA: TGCAGCGCCCTAGCTAACCAGGCGGCGGGCTACACCTTC. Residues: CSALANQAAGYTF. Using reference TRBV29-1 and TRBJ1-2 for the parts outside the CDR3, the full variable domain is SAVISQKPSRDICQRGTSLTIQCQVDSQVTMMFWYRQQPGQSLTLIATANQGSEATYESGFVIDKFPISRPNLTFSTLTVSNMSPEDSSIYLCSALANQAAGYTFGSGTRLTVV.

This clonotype occurred a few times. The conserved phenylalanine or tryptophan normally closing the CDR3 is absent here, so this likely arose from a read error. The limits of the CDR3 on the DNA are not certain, so only TCRdb's listed CDR3 is given. The chain combines TRBV30 with TRBJ2-1; TRBD1 is taken as the D call from the table, unchecked against the DNA. The CDR3 sequence runs 15 residues, both termini included. The germline V gene encodes CDR1 GTSNPN and CDR2 SVGIG (reference sequence). CDR3: CAWSAPRVRGDERFL.

In this sample, this clonotype turned up once. The chain is built from TRBV28 and TRBJ2-5; weak D call: TRBD1 (5 bases). V lost 9 bases, J lost 0 bases, and 20 bases lay in between. CDR1 and CDR2 from the germline V gene are MDHEN and SYDVKM. This CDR3 comprises 16 residues. The CDR3, as DNA: TGTGCCAGAAGTCTAGTCCCTAGGGGAAACCAAGAGACCCAGTACTTC. Translating it yields CARSLVPRGNQETQYF.

A word on this clonotype: A much larger clone differs from this one at a single base, so this may be a read error. In this CDR3 the conserved last residue, phenylalanine or tryptophan, is missing, so a read error is likely. The rearrangement links TRBV9 to TRBJ2-2; possibly TRBD1 or TRBD2 for D (7 bases each). Germline CDR1 and CDR2: SGDLS and YYNGEE. Trimming shortened V by 0 bases and J by 4 bases, and 13 bases separated the two germline ends. This CDR3 spans 16 amino acids. DNA of the CDR3: TGTGCCAGCAGCGTAGGGCAGGGGGAGGGCACCGGGGAGCTGTTTCTT. It specifies CASSVGQGEGTGELFL.

Concerning this clonotype itself: Since no conserved phenylalanine or tryptophan closes the CDR3, a read error is the likely cause. This rearrangement joins TRBV4-1 to TRBJ2-2, with D possibly matching TRBD2 (7 bases). The germline V gene has CDR1 MGHRA and CDR2 YSYEKL. The CDR3 length is 18 residues. CDR3 bases: TGCGCCAGCAGCCAAGACAGTGGGGGGGCGTGGTACACCGGGAAGCTGTTTTTA. Amino acid sequence: CASSQDSGGAWYTGKLFL.

Comments on this clonotype: Germline and junction disagree at one end, which may indicate a read error. The chain combines TRBV6-2 or TRBV6-3 with TRBJ1-2, with D maybe TRBD1 (6 bases). The CDR3 contains 15 residues. The germline gives CDR1 MNHEY, CDR2 SVGEGT. CDR3 protein: CASSYLDRKNYSYTF. The CDR3 nucleotides are TGTGCCAGTAGTTACCTGGACAGAAAAAACTATAGCTACACCTTC.

In the case of this clonotype: A read error is likely, as this CDR3 ends without the conserved phenylalanine or tryptophan. No DNA is shown, since the ends of the CDR3 on it are uncertain; the CDR3 is the one TCRdb lists. V is TRBV4-2 and J is TRBJ2-3; the D call TRBD2 from the table was never checked on the DNA. Ends included, the CDR3 has 18 residues. Germline V lookup: CDR1 LGHNA, CDR2 YNFKEQ. CDR3 loop: CASNQVALLAGATNRLYL.

This clonotype was counted a single time. Compared with germline, one end of the junction differs, possibly owing to a read error. This chain uses TRBV4-1 with TRBJ1-2; TRBD1 aligns across 8 bases. There are 14 residues in the CDR3. From germline, CDR1 is MGHRA and CDR2 YSYEKL. The CDR3 sequence is CATSQGDRNYGYIF. As DNA, the CDR3 is TGCGCCACCAGCCAAGGGGACAGGAACTATGGTTACATATTC.

In its sample, this clonotype was seen many times. This chain uses TRBV6-2 or TRBV6-3 with TRBJ1-5; tentatively, D is TRBD1 (5 bases). Trimming took off 0 bases at V and 9 bases at J, with 15 bases between the two ends. Germline V gives CDR1 MNHEY, CDR2 SVGEGT. The CDR3 has 15 residues. CDR3 sequence reads: CASSYSVQAQWPQHF. Written as DNA, the CDR3 is TGTGCCAGCAGTTACTCCGTACAGGCCCAGTGGCCCCAGCATTTT.